This T cell receptor beta chain was sequenced in a study of shared clonotypes between healthy human individuals. The V gene lost 4 bases and the J gene lost 7 bases, with 14 bases spanning the gap. Per germline, CDR1 SGHNT and CDR2 YENEEA. This CDR3 is 13 amino acids long. For each subset, genomic DNA was distributed in equal portions over several immunoSEQ plates. Using immunoSEQ multiplex PCR, the repertoire was profiled, and TCRdb retains in-frame clones only, with some absent. The sample has more than 1,200,000 clones, approximately 98.5% seen once. The receptor comes from a man aged 25 to 45 in good health. Sequencing input: naive CD4+ T cells sorted from blood. Subset described: CD45RA+ positively selected. The V call is TRBV11-3, the J call TRBJ2-7; TRBD1 might be the D (6 bases). The CDR3 loop is CASSSRGKREQYF. As DNA, the CDR3 is TGTGCCAGCAGCTCCAGGGGAAAGAGGGAGCAGTACTTC. Complete variable domain (other parts from reference TRBV11-3 and TRBJ2-7): EAGVVQSPRYKIIEKKQPVAFWCNPISGHNTLYWYLQNLGQGPELLIRYENEEAVDDSQLPKDRFSAERLKGVDSTLKIQPAELGDSAVYLCASSSRGKREQYFGPGTRLTVT.